Presented here are 5 T cell receptor beta chains from one specimen sequenced in a study of Ad26.COV2.S vaccination and SARS-CoV-2 variants. The treatment is: about 20 received Ad26.COV2.S at low or high dose, single or two shots; about 5 received placebo; per-sample allocation not given. It was on day 63 after the first vaccine or placebo injection that samples were taken. The method was immunoSEQ multiplex PCR; TCRdb's version includes in-frame clones alone and lacks a portion of them. Counted here are 440,000 or so clones, around 89% occurring once; the ten biggest clones make up roughly 1.7%. The source material was peripheral blood, sampled in a trial of Ad26.COV2.S vaccine versus placebo. Receptors were obtained from a person between 18 and 59 years old who received the Ad26.COV2.S COVID-19 vaccine or a placebo.

J is TRBJ1-5 and V is TRBV3-1 (or the pseudogene TRBV3-2), with a weak D call TRBD1 (6 bases). Germline V gives CDR1 LGHDT, CDR2 YNNKEL (reference sequence). The CDR3 has 14 residues. Between the trimmed V and J ends, which lost 6 bases and 3 bases, there was a span of 12 bases. CDR3 loop: CASSPQGHNQPQHF. In DNA form, the CDR3 reads TGTGCCAGCAGTCCCCAGGGACACAATCAGCCCCAGCATTTT.

The chain links TRBV19 to TRBJ2-1; 9 positions match TRBD1. Germline-derived CDR1 and CDR2 are LNHDA and SQIVND (reference sequence). J was trimmed by 6 bases and V by 4 bases; bases with no gene match: 1. The CDR3 is made up of 13 amino acids. The CDR3 region has the DNA TGTGCCAGTAGTAGGGGACAGGGCAATGAGCAGTTCTTC. It yields the protein CASSRGQGNEQFF.

This chain joins TRBV2 and TRBJ2-1, with 9 bases lining up with TRBD2. V was clipped by 7 bases and J by 7 bases; unmatched bases: 11. This CDR3 contains 15 residues. Germline lookup yields CDR1 SNHLY and CDR2 FYNNEI. CDR3 residues: CASNPERGVLNEQFF. In nucleotides, the CDR3 is TGTGCCAGCAACCCCGAGCGGGGGGTTTTGAATGAGCAGTTCTTC.

The CDR3 DNA reads TGTGCCACCAGTCAGGCTAGCGGACACACAGATACGCAGTATTTT. Translating it yields CATSQASGHTDTQYF. This chain uses TRBV24-1 with TRBJ2-3; 7 nucleotides align to TRBD2. From germline, CDR1 is KGHDR and CDR2 SFDVKD. The V segment lost 6 bases and the J segment 2 bases; nucleotides outside the gene matches: 7. The CDR3 consists of 15 residues.

The count of this clone is one. This rearrangement joins TRBV10-3 to TRBJ2-5; D ambiguous. V lost 4 bases, J lost 3 bases, and 9 bases lay in between. Germline CDR1 reads ENHRY; CDR2 reads SYGVKD. The CDR3 runs 13 residues. CDR3 in DNA: TGTGCCATCAGTGGGGCAGGCGAAGAGACCCAGTACTTC. Its protein is CAISGAGEETQYF.